These 21 T cell receptor beta chains were sequenced from one sample in a study of CD8+CD57+ T cells in acquired aplastic anemia. Genomic DNA, serving as template, underwent TCR beta VDJ and CDR3 profiling. Each CDR3 protein is one row after TCRdb ran MiXCR on the reads. In the table there are 200,000 to 250,000 distinct CDR3 sequences, roughly 50% of which are singletons. Whoever was chosen for sequencing had shown CD8+CD57+ cell expansion by flow cytometry. The sequenced material came from sorted CD4+, CD8+, or CD8+CD57+ T cells (not recorded which) from PBMCs. The origin of the receptors is a human donor with aplastic anemia.

For this clonotype: This may be a read error: a much more frequent sequence differs by one nucleotide. This chain joins TRBV18 and TRBJ1-6, with 11 nucleotides matching TRBD1. Germline CDR1 is KGHSH and CDR2 is LQKENI. Unmatched junction bases numbered 9, after V lost 4 bases and J lost 10 bases. This CDR3 has 16 amino acids. CDR3 loop: CASSLSDRGRGSPLHF. The CDR3 DNA sequence: TGTGCCAGCTCACTGTCGGACAGGGGGCGGGGGTCACCCCTCCACTTT.

This clonotype was observed at least ten times. The chain couples TRBV10-1 to TRBJ2-7, with D tentatively TRBD2 (6 bases). V dropped 5 bases and J dropped 0 bases, with 8 bases sitting between them. The V gene's germline CDR1 is WNHNN and CDR2 SYGVQD (reference sequence). The CDR3 loop spans 13 amino acids. The CDR3 is CASSPGSSYEQYF. CDR3 DNA: TGCGCCAGCAGTCCCGGGAGCTCCTACGAGCAGTACTTC.

The V and J genes are TRBV2 and TRBJ2-5, with 9 bases aligning to TRBD2. This CDR3 comprises 15 residues. Germline trimming cut 4 bases from V and 4 bases from J; bases unmatched to any gene: 7. Per the germline V gene, CDR1 is SNHLY and CDR2 is FYNNEI. The CDR3 region has the DNA TGTGCCAGCAGTGTTAGCGGGGGTCCAGGAGAGACCCAGTACTTC. Amino acids: CASSVSGGPGETQYF.

This clonotype was detected ten times or more. V usage is TRBV5-1 and J usage is TRBJ1-3; D is possibly TRBD1 (5 bases). V lost 2 bases, J lost 1 base, and 13 bases lay in between. The CDR3 covers 16 residues. Germline V gene data show CDR1 as SGHRS and CDR2 as YFSETQ. CDR3 DNA sequence: TGCGCCAGCAGCTTCACCGGGACCGAATCTGGAAACACCATATATTTT. The encoded protein is CASSFTGTESGNTIYF.

This rearrangement joins TRBV25-1 to TRBJ2-3, with D perhaps assigned TRBD1 or TRBD2 (6 bases each). V was cut by 4 bases and J by 4 bases, with 12 bases left in between. Germline V gives CDR1 MGHDK, CDR2 SYGVNS. CDR3 length: 14 amino acids. CDR3 residues: CASSGQASADTQYF. CDR3 bases: TGTGCCAGCAGTGGACAGGCTAGCGCAGATACGCAGTATTTT. Complete variable domain (other parts from reference TRBV25-1 and TRBJ2-3): EADIYQTPRYLVIGTGKKITLECSQTMGHDKMYWYQQDPGMELHLIHYSYGVNSTEKGDLSSESTVSRIRTEHFPLTLESARPSHTSQYLCASSGQASADTQYFGPGTRLTVL.

V and J are TRBV5-1 and TRBJ2-5; D is possibly TRBD2 (6 bases). The CDR3 runs 13 residues. Germline values: CDR1 SGHRS, CDR2 YFSETQ. The V end was cut by 4 bases, the J end by 5 bases, with 12 bases between. DNA of the CDR3: TGCGCCAGCAGCACGACTAGGTTGGAGACCCAGTACTTC. Translated: CASSTTRLETQYF.

The sample holds a few counts of this clonotype. The chain couples TRBV12-3 or TRBV12-4 to TRBJ2-2; D possibly matches TRBD1 or TRBD2 (6 bases each). The length of the CDR3 is 15 residues. V lost 5 bases and J lost 4, with 14 bases in between. CDR3 region: CASSLLGGTTGELFF. The DNA of the CDR3 is TGTGCCAGCAGTCTTTTAGGGGGGACCACCGGGGAGCTGTTTTTT.

This clonotype was found many times. The junction differs from germline at one of its ends, possibly a read error. The chain uses TRBV5-8 and TRBJ1-2; D is undetermined. The CDR3 contains 11 residues. The germline gives CDR1 SGHTS, CDR2 YDEGEE. The CDR3 DNA reads as TGTGCCAGCAGCTTAGGACGGACGCACGCCTTC. Its protein product is CASSLGRTHAF.

In this sample, this clonotype turned up a few times. The chain uses TRBV30 and TRBJ2-7, with TRBD1 matching over 10 bases. V trimming: 2 bases; J trimming: 3 bases; junction bases outside the gene matches: 7. Germline values: CDR1 GTSNPN, CDR2 SVGIG (reference sequence). The CDR3 runs 15 residues. CDR3 loop: CAWSYRQGAIYEQYF. The DNA of the CDR3 is TGTGCCTGGAGTTATCGACAGGGGGCGATCTACGAGCAGTACTTC.

The chain couples TRBV14 to TRBJ2-7; 8 bases match TRBD2. In germline, CDR1 is SGHDN, CDR2 FVKESK. The ends lost 2 bases at V and 5 bases at J; junction bases unmatched: 5. CDR3 length: 14 amino acids. The CDR3 spells CASSQFSGVDEQYF. DNA of the CDR3: TGTGCCAGCAGCCAATTTAGCGGGGTGGACGAGCAGTACTTC.

The rearrangement links TRBV10-2 to TRBJ1-2; 8 nucleotides align to TRBD1. V lost 5 bases and J lost 7; bases outside the gene matches: 12. CDR1 WSHSY and CDR2 SAAADI come from the germline V gene. CDR3 size: 15 residues. The CDR3 DNA reads TGCGCCAGCAGTATTGGCGGACAGGGCATTGGTGGCTACACCTTC. This codes for CASSIGGQGIGGYTF.

This clonotype occurred many times. The chain joins TRBV6-5 to TRBJ1-2; perhaps TRBD1 as D (5 bases). Per the germline V gene, CDR1 is MNHEY and CDR2 is SVGAGI. The germline V and J ends were trimmed by 6 bases and 7 bases, with 24 bases remaining between them. This CDR3 is built from 16 residues. The CDR3 loop is CASRTLPDSAGSGYTF. CDR3 in DNA: TGTGCCAGCAGGACCCTCCCAGACAGCGCAGGGAGTGGCTACACCTTC.

This clonotype appeared many times. V and J are TRBV7-6 and TRBJ2-7, with D unresolved. V was cut by 1 base and J by 2 bases, with 12 bases left in between. The CDR3 covers 15 residues. The germline gives CDR1 SGHVS, CDR2 FNYEAQ. The CDR3 sequence is CASSLEGYPTYEQYF. The DNA for the CDR3 is TGTGCCAGCAGCTTAGAGGGCTATCCGACCTACGAGCAGTACTTC. The full variable domain, its missing parts supplied by reference TRBV7-6 and TRBJ2-7, is GAGVSQSPRYKVTKRGQDVALRCDPISGHVSLYWYRQALGQGPEFLTYFNYEAQQDKSGLPNDRFSAERPEGSISTLTIQRTEQRDSAMYRCASSLEGYPTYEQYFGPGTRLTVT.

V usage is TRBV7-9 and J usage is TRBJ1-6; tentative D call: TRBD1 (5 bases). This CDR3 is 13 amino acids long. V lost 2 bases to trimming and J lost 10 bases, with 9 bases between them. From germline, CDR1 is SEHNR and CDR2 FQNEAQ (reference sequence). DNA of the CDR3: TGTGCCAGCAGCTTAAGGCAGGGATCACCCCTCCACTTT. Protein product: CASSLRQGSPLHF.

The chain has TRBV19 and TRBJ1-4; 7 bases line up with TRBD1. Germline assignment: CDR1 LNHDA and CDR2 SQIVND (reference sequence). This CDR3 comprises 16 residues. The V gene end was trimmed by 3 bases and the J gene end by 5 bases; junction bases not matched to a gene: 9. CDR3: CASSIPQGQRNEKLFF. Written as DNA, the CDR3 is TGTGCCAGTAGTATCCCACAGGGGCAGAGGAATGAAAAACTGTTTTTT. The complete variable domain, with remaining parts taken from reference TRBV19 and TRBJ1-4, reads DGGITQSPKYLFRKEGQNVTLSCEQNLNHDAMYWYRQDPGQGLRLIYYSQIVNDFQKGDIAEGYSVSREKKESFPLTVTSAQKNPTAFYLCASSIPQGQRNEKLFFGSGTQLSVL.

This clonotype was observed at least ten times. This rearrangement joins TRBV20-1 to TRBJ2-7; D gene unclear. The CDR3 consists of 13 residues. V was cut by 6 bases and J by 2 bases, with 14 bases left in between. Germline loops: CDR1 DFQATT, CDR2 SNEGSKA (reference sequence). In DNA form, the CDR3 reads TGCAGTGCCAATGGGGTTGGGGCCTACGAGCAGTACTTC. It encodes CSANGVGAYEQYF.

This clonotype came up many times. The chain has TRBV7-9 and TRBJ1-5; a weak D match, TRBD1 (5 bases). The CDR3 spans 15 residues. Trimming pared 3 bases from V and 2 bases from J, leaving 11 bases between. Germline CDR1 is SEHNR and CDR2 is FQNEAQ (reference sequence). The CDR3 DNA reads as TGTGCCAGCAGCTTCGGGGACGTCGGCAATCAGCCCCAGCATTTT. This gives the protein CASSFGDVGNQPQHF.

The gene calls are TRBV10-3 and TRBJ1-1; 8 bases agree with TRBD1. The germline CDR1 and CDR2 sequences are ENHRY and SYGVKD. CDR3 length: 14 residues. Unmatched junction bases numbered 9, after V lost 10 bases and J lost 2 bases. CDR3 sequence: CATTEDRANTEAFF. The CDR3 region has the DNA TGTGCCACCACCGAGGACAGGGCTAACACTGAAGCTTTCTTT.

Concerning this clonotype: This CDR3 is missing its conserved last phenylalanine or tryptophan, likely due to a read error. The genes are TRBV20-1 and TRBJ1-1; D is perhaps TRBD1 (6 bases). Germline values: CDR1 DFQATT, CDR2 SNEGSKA (reference sequence). This CDR3 is 12 amino acids long. The V gene lost 1 base and the J gene lost 8 bases, with 11 bases spanning the gap. The CDR3 spells CSARVSDSEAFC. CDR3 bases: TGCAGTGCTAGAGTCTCGGACAGCGAAGCTTTCTGT.

V usage is TRBV12-3 or TRBV12-4 and J usage is TRBJ1-6; no clear D gene. This CDR3 is 13 amino acids long. V dropped 3 bases and J dropped 7 bases, with 7 bases sitting between them. The CDR3 DNA sequence: TGTGCCAGCAGTTTTGAAGCGAATTCACCCCTCCACTTT. Protein: CASSFEANSPLHF.

In its sample, this clonotype was seen once. The chain carries TRBV15 and TRBJ2-5, with D uncertain. Trimming cost V 0 bases and J 9 bases, with 14 bases left between them. The CDR3 covers 14 residues. Germline V lookup: CDR1 LNHNV, CDR2 YYDKDF (reference sequence). Here the CDR3 reads CATSRDQRVQAQYF. CDR3 nucleotide sequence: TGTGCCACCAGCAGAGATCAAAGGGTTCAGGCCCAGTACTTC.